This T cell receptor beta chain appears in the sequencing data of a study of T cell changes during pregnancy in multiple sclerosis. Germline-derived CDR1 and CDR2 are SNHLY and FYNNEI. The CDR3 is 18 residues long. J gave up 0 bases and V 5 bases, and 11 bases lay outside the gene matches. TCRdb's table, derived via immunoSEQ multiplex PCR, lists solely in-frame clones and lacks some. The table records about 40,000 clones, approximately 90% of them present only once. The clonotype originates from a female donor with multiple sclerosis, enrolled in a pregnancy study. V and J are TRBV2 and TRBJ2-3; the match to TRBD2 covers 10 bases. Sample: PBMCs (not recorded whether the cells were cultured). CDR3 amino acids: CASSRELAGAISTDTQYF. CDR3 sequence (DNA): TGTGCCAGCAGTCGTGAGCTAGCGGGGGCTATTAGCACAGATACGCAGTATTTT.